This T cell receptor (beta chain) appears in the sequencing data of a study of T cell responses to AZD1222 COVID-19 vaccine. Notes on this clone: Its antigen is not known.

Unmatched junction bases numbered 14, after V lost 8 bases and J lost 4 bases. Germline V gives CDR1 MNHEY, CDR2 SVGAGI. CDR3 size: 15 residues. Study-level points and caveats: Donors, mostly white British, included more females; clonal diversity was possibly underestimated. Unmutated variant regions reportedly attract nearly half of all spike-specific TCRs. Of the AZD1222 recipients, only 6 or 7 were seropositive at baseline.

The repertoire was sequenced with immunoSEQ multiplex PCR; TCRdb's copy has only in-frame clones and lacks some. The sample has tens of thousands of clones; just over 90% are singletons. The sample here was peripheral blood, taken on day 0 of MenACWY control vaccination. The origin of this receptor is an adult in good health. The chain employs TRBV6-5 and TRBJ2-7; 7 nucleotides agree with TRBD2. The CDR3 protein is CASQIGASGQYEQYF. CDR3 DNA: TGTGCCAGCCAAATCGGGGCTAGCGGACAATACGAGCAGTACTTC.